The rows below give T cell receptor beta chains drawn from one sample of a study of blood T cells in healthy people across ages. In TCRdb, the 5' RACE reads were re-called with MiXCR into one record per CDR3 protein. This sample carries 550,000 to 700,000 distinct CDR3 sequences, approximately 27% of them seen once, and the ten largest clones take approximately 18%. Sequenced material: blood. Receptor source: a woman in her sixties or seventies in good health. CDR3s include the opening cysteine and the closing phenylalanine or tryptophan. D genes are given only for firm matches. Clone sizes are given selectively: once, few, many, or a class where the clone is expanded.

TRBV6-1	.	TRBJ1-6	15	.	CASSIGRSHNSPLHF	TGTGCCAGCAGTATCGGACGGAGTCATAATTCACCCCTCCACTTT
TRBV18	few	TRBJ2-7	14	.	CASSGGAGFYEQYF	TGTGCCAGCTCGGGAGGCGCTGGCTTCTACGAGCAGTACTTC
TRBV28	.	TRBJ2-5	12	TRBD2	CARRGGRETQYF	TGTGCCAGACGGGGGGGCAGGGAGACCCAGTACTTC
TRBV4-1	.	TRBJ1-2	16	.	CASSQSREGRHYGYTF	TGCGCCAGCAGCCAGTCCCGGGAGGGCAGACACTATGGCTACACCTTC
TRBV20-1	.	TRBJ1-5	17	TRBD1	CSARAHGTGTNNQPQHF	TGCAGTGCTAGAGCCCACGGGACAGGGACGAATAATCAGCCCCAGCATTTT
TRBV7-2	few	TRBJ2-3	14	.	CASSSAGQKDTQYF	TGTGCCAGCAGCTCCGCCGGACAGAAAGATACGCAGTATTTT
TRBV20-1	.	TRBJ2-1	14	TRBD2	CSAGDYHRVDEQFF	TGCAGTGCCGGGGACTACCACCGGGTCGATGAGCAGTTCTTC
TRBV4-3	few	TRBJ2-5	17	.	CASSPSWGEDHQETQYF	TGCGCCAGCAGCCCCTCATGGGGCGAAGACCATCAAGAGACCCAGTACTTC
TRBV20-1	few	TRBJ1-6	13	.	CSVSGGADSPLHF	TGCAGTGTCAGCGGGGGCGCGGATTCACCCCTCCACTTT
TRBV7-2	.	TRBJ2-6	17	.	CASSLLGGNSGANVLTF	TGTGCCAGCAGCTTACTGGGGGGAAACTCTGGGGCCAACGTCCTGACTTTC
TRBV20-1	few	TRBJ2-5	15	.	CSALRDGGRQETQYF	TGCAGTGCGTTGAGAGACGGGGGAAGACAAGAGACCCAGTACTTC
TRBV7-6	.	TRBJ2-1	14	.	CASSLVEGENEQFF	TGTGCCAGCAGCTTAGTAGAGGGGGAGAATGAGCAGTTCTTC
TRBV5-1	.	TRBJ2-5	16	TRBD2	CASSLETAGGQETQYF	TGCGCCAGCAGCTTGGAGACAGCGGGGGGCCAAGAGACCCAGTACTTC
TRBV6-1	few	TRBJ2-7	16	.	CASSLLPGQVPYEQYF	TGTGCCAGCAGCCTACTTCCCGGGCAGGTACCCTACGAGCAGTACTTC
TRBV6-1	.	TRBJ2-7	14	.	CASSPGAYSYEQYF	TGTGCCAGCAGTCCCGGGGCCTATTCCTACGAGCAGTACTTC
TRBV6-2/TRBV6-3	.	TRBJ2-4	15	TRBD2	CASSSPGLAGNIQYF	TGTGCCAGCAGTTCACCGGGACTAGCGGGAAACATTCAGTACTTC
TRBV7-3	.	TRBJ2-3	15	.	CASSLEGYSTDTQYF	TGTGCCAGCAGCTTAGAGGGGTATAGCACAGATACGCAGTATTTT
TRBV10-3	.	TRBJ2-5	15	.	CAISDPTGSVMTQYF	TGTGCCATCAGTGACCCAACCGGGTCCGTCATGACCCAGTACTTC
TRBV11-2	.	TRBJ2-3	12	.	CASNQLANTQYF	TGTGCCAGCAACCAACTGGCCAATACGCAGTATTTT
TRBV28	.	TRBJ2-1	15	.	CASSFRGLDHNEQFF	TGTGCCAGCAGTTTCCGCGGGCTCGATCACAATGAGCAGTTCTTC
TRBV28	.	TRBJ2-5	13	.	CASSSQGLETQYF	TGTGCCAGCAGTTCTCAGGGACTTGAGACCCAGTACTTC
TRBV9	.	TRBJ1-2	13	.	CASGAGEDYGYTF	TGTGCCAGCGGAGCAGGGGAGGACTATGGCTACACCTTC
TRBV10-3	once	TRBJ1-2	14	.	CAIRGDGSNYGYTF	TGTGCCATCAGGGGGGACGGTTCTAACTATGGCTACACCTTC
TRBV18	.	TRBJ1-1	19	.	CASSPVYIQDRPMNTEAFF	TGTGCCAGCTCACCAGTTTACATTCAGGACAGACCTATGAACACTGAAGCTTTCTTT
TRBV29-1	once	TRBJ2-1	15	.	CSVEGLVVGSDEQFF	TGCAGCGTTGAAGGTCTAGTCGTGGGTTCAGATGAGCAGTTCTTC
TRBV5-1	few	TRBJ2-5	15	TRBD2	CASSLERGGQETQYF	TGCGCCAGCAGCTTGGAGCGGGGGGGCCAAGAGACCCAGTACTTC
TRBV29-1	few	TRBJ1-2	9	.	CSVGGRYTF	TGCAGCGTTGGCGGACGCTACACCTTC
TRBV6-5	.	TRBJ1-3	14	.	CASSPLKSGNTIYF	TGTGCCAGCAGCCCCCTCAAATCCGGAAACACCATATATTTT
TRBV29-1	.	TRBJ2-3	9	.	CSVAPSLYF	TGCAGCGTTGCCCCCTCCCTGTATTTT
TRBV12-5	once	TRBJ1-1	14	TRBD1	CASGDRGRATEAFF	TGTGCTAGTGGGGACAGGGGGCGCGCCACTGAAGCTTTCTTT
TRBV9	few	TRBJ1-2	12	.	CASSVYETGYTF	TGTGCCAGCAGCGTCTATGAAACAGGCTACACCTTC
TRBV11-2	.	TRBJ1-2	16	TRBD1	CASSLFIQGADYGYTF	TGTGCCAGCAGCTTATTCATCCAGGGGGCGGACTATGGCTACACCTTC
TRBV9	.	TRBJ1-1	16	.	CASSVKARRMNTEAFF	TGTGCCAGCAGCGTAAAAGCTCGTCGGATGAACACTGAAGCTTTCTTT
TRBV5-1	.	TRBJ1-1	17	TRBD1	CASSPGQGGPGSTEAFF	TGCGCCAGCAGCCCGGGACAGGGGGGCCCGGGTTCCACTGAAGCTTTCTTT
TRBV5-1	.	TRBJ1-2	13	.	CASSLLQTYGYTF	TGCGCCAGCAGCTTGCTACAGACTTATGGCTACACCTTC
TRBV18	.	TRBJ2-5	14	.	CASSPPSVKYTQYF	TGTGCCAGCTCACCACCGTCCGTGAAATACACCCAGTACTTC
TRBV7-9	.	TRBJ1-1	10	.	CASSLWVAFF	TGTGCCAGCAGCTTATGGGTAGCTTTCTTT
TRBV9	few	TRBJ2-7	15	.	CTSSVNYQTRYEQYF	TGTACCAGCAGCGTGAACTACCAAACTCGGTACGAGCAGTACTTC
TRBV6-4	.	TRBJ1-2	15	TRBD1	CASPWDTGTAYGYTF	TGTGCCAGCCCATGGGACACGGGGACAGCCTATGGCTACACCTTC
TRBV29-1	.	TRBJ1-1	13	.	CSFGDGRGTEAFF	TGCAGCTTTGGGGACGGAAGGGGAACTGAAGCTTTCTTT
TRBV6-1	few	TRBJ2-1	17	TRBD1	CASSPQRGQLSYNEQFF	TGTGCCAGCAGCCCCCAACGGGGACAGCTGTCCTACAATGAGCAGTTCTTC
TRBV5-5	.	TRBJ1-1	14	TRBD1	CASSPRTGWTEAFF	TGTGCCAGCAGCCCGCGGACAGGGTGGACTGAAGCTTTCTTT
TRBV9	.	TRBJ2-2	16	TRBD2	CASSNPGLAVTGELFF	TGTGCCAGCAGCAACCCGGGACTAGCGGTCACCGGGGAGCTGTTTTTT
TRBV4-1	.	TRBJ1-2	15	TRBD1	CASGQETRQGRGYTF	TGCGCCAGCGGCCAGGAAACGAGACAGGGTCGGGGCTACACCTTC
TRBV7-3	few	TRBJ2-3	14	TRBD2	CASSGWGGTDTQYF	TGTGCCAGCAGCGGATGGGGGGGGACAGATACGCAGTATTTT
TRBV28	once	TRBJ1-1	12	.	CASVVENTEAFF	TGTGCCAGCGTGGTGGAGAACACTGAAGCTTTCTTT
TRBV7-2	few	TRBJ2-7	16	.	CASNHIGGALSYEQYF	TGTGCCAGCAACCACATAGGGGGGGCCCTCTCCTACGAGCAGTACTTC
TRBV20-1	.	TRBJ1-1	13	.	CSASEWVNTEAFF	TGCAGTGCTAGCGAGTGGGTGAACACTGAAGCTTTCTTT
TRBV19	.	TRBJ2-5	13	TRBD2	CATRGGPQETQYF	TGTGCCACACGGGGGGGTCCCCAAGAGACCCAGTACTTC
TRBV7-3	.	TRBJ2-3	13	.	CASSFQGGDTQYF	TGTGCCAGCAGCTTTCAAGGCGGAGATACGCAGTATTTT
TRBV7-2	.	TRBJ1-2	14	.	CASSLSWGDYGYTF	TGTGCCAGCAGCTTAAGTTGGGGAGACTATGGCTACACCTTC
TRBV7-9	few	TRBJ2-1	15	TRBD2	CASSQGTSGENEQFF	TGTGCCAGCAGTCAGGGGACTAGCGGGGAGAATGAGCAGTTCTTC
TRBV19	.	TRBJ2-5	12	.	CASNPGGETQYF	TGTGCCAGTAACCCCGGGGGAGAGACCCAGTACTTC
TRBV29-1	many	TRBJ2-7	12	.	CSVEENSYEQYF	TGCAGCGTTGAAGAAAATAGCTACGAGCAGTACTTC
TRBV20-1	once	TRBJ1-1	11	.	CSARGRTEAFF	TGCAGTGCTAGAGGGCGAACTGAAGCTTTCTTT
TRBV11-2	many	TRBJ2-1	15	TRBD2	CASSPEVGGGGEQFF	TGTGCCAGCAGCCCAGAGGTTGGGGGGGGAGGTGAGCAGTTCTTC
TRBV20-1	few	TRBJ2-5	11	.	CSAKGGPTQYF	TGCAGTGCTAAGGGTGGACCTACCCAGTACTTC
TRBV5-1	.	TRBJ1-2	13	TRBD1	CASSLGQGKGYTF	TGCGCCAGCAGCTTGGGACAGGGGAAGGGCTACACCTTC
TRBV7-9	few	TRBJ1-1	14	.	CASSLRVGGTEAFF	TGTGCCAGCAGCCTCCGAGTAGGGGGAACTGAAGCTTTCTTT